This TCR beta chain was identified during a study of blood T cell repertoires in COVID-19. Looking at the study overall: Specimens from acute and convalescent COVID-19 originated in the United States, Italy and Spain.

The CDR3 contains 18 residues. V trimming: 5 bases; J trimming: 0 bases; junction bases outside the gene matches: 11. CDR1 and CDR2 (germline): MNHEY, SMNVEV (reference sequence). TCRdb's copy holds only in-frame clones and misses some; the assay was immunoSEQ multiplex PCR. The sample consists of fewer than 200,000 clones, 88% of them appearing once. Across 20 to 25 US areas, participants ranged in age from 18 to 89 years. Sequences were obtained from PBMCs or T cells enriched from blood (not recorded which). V and J are TRBV27 and TRBJ2-3, with 10 nucleotides matching TRBD1. The source of this sequence is a woman aged 18-35 years who had recovered from COVID-19. The CDR3 nucleotides read TGTGCCAGCAGTCCTCGGGGACAGGGGATTACTAGCACAGATACGCAGTATTTT. Its translation: CASSPRGQGITSTDTQYF.